This TCR beta chain came from a study of blood T cell repertoires in COVID-19 (dated by TCRdb to 2019 to 2021). For context, the study as a whole: The collaborator samples originated in the United States, Italy and Spain and spanned the acute and convalescent phases of COVID-19. The material from the prospective study consisted of cDNA or gDNA derived from T cells, B-cell-depleted T cells, or PBMCs. The dataset comprised deeply sampled blood TCRbeta repertoires from subjects exposed to, actively infected with, or recovered from COVID-19. The repertoires were made available in a free public database intended to serve as a resource for research on the immune response to SARS-CoV-2. Samples were obtained from the ongoing ImmuneRACE study (first 160 participants) and from about 1,300 subjects provided by 6 global collaborators. Sample metadata almost always included a de-identified subject ID, COVID-19 status, age in years and sex. Where available, HLA class I and class II types were taken from metadata supplied by the sample provider and were not determined by assay-based typing. What the authors observed across the whole study: The quantity of clinical and demographic metadata differed by source and by participant and was supplied without curation.

Only a few counts were recorded for this clone. The antigen this receptor binds is unknown. Base qualities are not at hand, and no much larger clone is one base apart. The immunoSEQ Assay, a bias-controlled multiplex PCR, was used to amplify TCRbeta CDR3 regions from genomic DNA. Processing in the source paper ran as follows. Nucleated cell counts per sample were estimated from amplification of reference gene primers within the assay. To quantify the absolute abundance of each unique TCRbeta CDR3 rearrangement, sequence reads were collapsed and filtered. For each sample, productive Simpson clonality was calculated as the square root of Simpson's diversity index across productive rearrangements. TCRdb holds this immuneACCESS table with in-frame rearrangements only. Some clones are missing; in checked studies, unresolved V genes explain under half, and the rest has no known cause. Clone size and the V and J calls come from that table; the DNA yielded D and trimming. In all, the sample holds 150,000 or so clones, and 80% to 90% of those were seen once. Around 8% of the sample belongs to the ten largest clones.

From the germline V gene, CDR1 is SQVTM and CDR2 is ANQGSEA. From cysteine to phenylalanine, the CDR3 is 15 amino acids long. Only the CDR3 DNA is retained, 45 bases long and in frame from the first base. Trimming takes 4 bases from V and 4 bases from J, and the germline ends sit 19 bases apart. In Seattle, one collaborating source enrolled patients while the infection was active and tracked those patients longitudinally over the course of disease. Whole blood was collected in K2EDTA tubes by collaborating institutions according to the institutions' own protocols. For TCRbeta analysis, collaborators shipped samples as frozen whole blood, isolated PBMCs, or DNA extracted from either of those sample types.

What was sequenced was peripheral blood. This sequence uses TRBV29-1 and TRBJ1-2; too little of a D gene remains to name it. The TCR originated in a woman aged 55-69 years with COVID-19, enrolled during active disease. In nucleotide form, the sequence is TGCAGCGTTGTAATGCTTGCGGAGGCAACCTATGGCTACACCTTC. It encodes CSVVMLAEATYGYTF.